What follows describes a single T cell receptor (beta chain). This clone was detected once. This clone's antigen is unknown. Base qualities are not recorded, but no much larger clone differs from it by a single base. Each collaborating institution followed its own protocols to collect whole blood in K2EDTA tubes. For TCRbeta analysis, collaborator samples were shipped as frozen whole blood, as isolated PBMCs, or as DNA extracted from either sample type. The entry originates in a study of blood T cell repertoires in COVID-19 (dated by TCRdb to the early 2020s). Study-level background: The collaborator samples originated in the United States, Italy and Spain and spanned the acute and convalescent phases of COVID-19. The material from the prospective study consisted of cDNA or gDNA derived from T cells, B-cell-depleted T cells, or PBMCs. Subjects who had been exposed to COVID-19, were actively infected with it, or had recovered from it provided the deeply sampled blood TCRbeta repertoires that made up the dataset. A freely available public database, intended as a resource for researchers studying the immune response to SARS-CoV-2, is where the repertoires were released. The samples were drawn from the first 160 participants of the ongoing ImmuneRACE study and from some 1,300 subjects provided by 6 global collaborators. A de-identified subject ID, COVID-19 status, age in years and sex were almost always included in the sample metadata. Where HLA class I and class II types were available, the types were taken from metadata supplied by the sample provider, not from assay-based typing.

TCRbeta CDR3 regions were amplified from genomic DNA by means of the immunoSEQ Assay, a bias-controlled multiplex PCR. The paper's processing steps were these. Nucleated cell counts per sample were estimated from amplification of reference gene primers within the assay. To quantify the absolute abundance of each unique TCRbeta CDR3 rearrangement, sequence reads were collapsed and filtered. For each sample, productive Simpson clonality was calculated as the square root of Simpson's diversity index across productive rearrangements. TCRdb took over this immuneACCESS table, retaining in-frame rearrangements with V and J assigned. Such tables are incomplete; in checked studies, under half of the missing clones stem from an unresolved V gene, and the remainder is unexplained. Clone size and the V and J calls come from that table; the DNA yielded D and trimming. Within this sample are some 150,000 clones, with about 89% of them counted one time only. Of the sample, roughly 2.9% is held by the ten largest clones.

Results the study describes overall, beyond this receptor: How much clinical and demographic metadata was included differed by source and by participant, and the metadata was provided uncurated.

The sample comprised peripheral blood. The TCR sequence derives from a man aged 60 to 75 with active or convalescent COVID-19.

The sequenced DNA: TGTGCCAGCAGTTACTCCGGGACACAAATTAACTATGGCTACACCTTC. Translated, it reads CASSYSGTQINYGYTF. The rearranged chain carries TRBV6-6 and TRBJ1-2; TRBD1 could be the D gene, as 6 bases match. V was cut back by 0 bases and J by 1 base, leaving a gap of 12 bases between them. The germline V gene (reference sequence) specifies MNHNY as CDR1 and SVGAGI as CDR2. Including cysteine and phenylalanine, the CDR3 has 16 amino acids. Only the CDR3 region is kept as DNA, spanning 48 bases read in frame from base 1.